The rows below give T cell receptor beta chains drawn from one sample of a study of cytomegalovirus exposure and HLA in healthy donors. Clones were sequenced by immunoSEQ multiplex PCR, and TCRdb holds only the in-frame ones, with some missing. The sample includes 110,000 or so clones, 82% of them seen just once. The source material was PBMCs. These receptors were collected from a woman in her late teens or twenties in good health and CMV-seronegative. The CDR3 runs from the conserved cysteine through the conserved F or W. D genes are given only for firm matches. Clone size is not always given. Where it is, it says once, few, many or a class for expanded clones.

TRBV6-5	TRBJ2-5	.	.	TGTGCCAGCAGTTACCGGGTACGGGAGACCCAGTACTTC	CASSYRVRETQYF
TRBV5-1	TRBJ1-2	once	TRBD1	TGCGCCAGCAGCTGGCTATCAGGGGGCCAGAATGGCTACACCTTC	CASSWLSGGQNGYTF
TRBV5-4	TRBJ2-1	once	.	TGTGCCAGCAGCTTGTCCGACAATGAGCAGTTCTTC	CASSLSDNEQFF
TRBV6-5	TRBJ2-7	once	.	TGTGCCTCCGGACTTCGGAGCTCCTACGAGCAGTACTTC	CASGLRSSYEQYF
TRBV28	TRBJ1-6	.	TRBD1	TGTGCCAGCAGCGGGACAGGGGGCTCACCCCTCCACTTT	CASSGTGGSPLHF
TRBV7-2	TRBJ1-1	once	.	TGTGCCAGCAGCTTAGAACACATGAACACTGAAGCTTTCTTT	CASSLEHMNTEAFF
TRBV27	TRBJ2-4	.	TRBD2	TGTGCCAGCAGTTTATCTTTTCTCTCCCCCGGCGGGAGCAGAAACATTCAGTACTTC	CASSLSFLSPGGSRNIQYF
TRBV6-5	TRBJ1-5	.	.	TGTGCCAGCAGACAGGGATTTGGCAATCAGCCCCAGCATTTT	CASRQGFGNQPQHF
TRBV29-1	TRBJ2-1	once	TRBD1	TGCAGCGTTGAAATATTCGGGGCAGGGGGCTCCTACAATGAGCAGTTCTTC	CSVEIFGAGGSYNEQFF
TRBV18	TRBJ1-4	few	TRBD1	TGTGCCAGCTCACGGGGGTTGACAGGGAATGAAAAACTGTTTTTT	CASSRGLTGNEKLFF
TRBV4-1	TRBJ2-1	few	.	TGCGCCAGCAGCCGCCCAACCCGAGACAATGAGCAGTTCTTC	CASSRPTRDNEQFF
TRBV29-1	TRBJ1-1	.	.	TGCAGCGTTTCGGTGGGGGGTAACACTGAAGCTTTCTTT	CSVSVGGNTEAFF
TRBV6-6	TRBJ1-3	.	TRBD1	TGTGCCAGCAGCCGACAGGGAGCCTCTGGAAACACCATATATTTT	CASSRQGASGNTIYF
TRBV7-2	TRBJ2-1	.	TRBD2	TGTGCCAGCAGCTTGACAGGACTAGCCAATGAGCAGTTCTTC	CASSLTGLANEQFF
TRBV9	TRBJ2-1	.	.	TGTGCCAGCACCAATCGAGCGGCCTACTACAATGAGCAGTTCTTC	CASTNRAAYYNEQFF
TRBV19	TRBJ1-1	.	.	TGTGCCAGTAAGGGAAGGGGCGGGGGCAACACTGAAGCTTTCTTT	CASKGRGGGNTEAFF
TRBV7-9	TRBJ1-2	.	TRBD1	TGTGCCAGCAGCCCATCGACAGGGATTAGAGGCTACACCTTC	CASSPSTGIRGYTF
TRBV6-1	TRBJ2-1	.	TRBD2	TGTGCCAGCAGTGACTTGCGGGAGAGTGAGCAGTTCTTC	CASSDLRESEQFF
TRBV10-2	TRBJ2-7	.	TRBD1	TGCGCCAGCAGCGGGACAGGGTTTCCCGAGCAGTACTTC	CASSGTGFPEQYF
TRBV9	TRBJ1-3	.	TRBD1	TGTGCCAGCAGCGAAGGACAGGATCTTGGAAACACCATATATTTT	CASSEGQDLGNTIYF
TRBV4-3	TRBJ2-2	.	.	TGCGCCAGCAGCCAAGTCGGGAACACCGGGGAGCTGTTTTTT	CASSQVGNTGELFF
TRBV6-5	TRBJ2-5	few	.	TGTGCCAGCAGTTACTCCAAAAAAGAGACCCAGTACTTC	CASSYSKKETQYF
TRBV7-2	TRBJ1-2	.	.	TGTGCCAGCAGCTTTAGTACAGAGAACTATGGCTACACCTTC	CASSFSTENYGYTF
TRBV5-1	TRBJ2-2	.	.	TGCGCCAGCAGCTGGGGAGCCGACACCGGGGAGCTGTTTTTT	CASSWGADTGELFF
TRBV19	TRBJ2-1	.	.	TGTGCCAGTAGTATGACTAGCTCCTACAATGAGCAGTTCTTC	CASSMTSSYNEQFF
TRBV6-5	TRBJ2-2	.	.	TGTGCCAGCAGTCCAATCACCGGGGAGCTGTTTTTT	CASSPITGELFF
TRBV15	TRBJ2-2	once	.	TGTGCCACCAGCAGAGATCGGGGGATTAACACCGGGGAGCTGTTTTTT	CATSRDRGINTGELFF
TRBV19	TRBJ2-6	.	.	TGTGCCAGTAGTATAATCAGGGGCGAATTTAGCTCTGGGGCCAACGTCCTGACTTTC	CASSIIRGEFSSGANVLTF
TRBV7-2	TRBJ1-5	once	TRBD1	TGTGCCAGCAGCTTAGGAGGTGGACAGGGGGACAGGCAGCCCCAGCATTTT	CASSLGGGQGDRQPQHF
TRBV6-5	TRBJ2-2	.	TRBD1	TGTGCCAGCCGGCGACAGGGGCGGGGCGGGGAGCTGTTTTTT	CASRRQGRGGELFF
TRBV28	TRBJ1-6	.	.	TGTGCCAGCAGAGCAGGGAATTCACCCCTCCACTTT	CASRAGNSPLHF
TRBV2	TRBJ2-1	.	TRBD2	TGTGCCAGCAGTTCTGGACTAGCGGTCTACAATGAGCAGTTCTTC	CASSSGLAVYNEQFF
TRBV25-1	TRBJ1-3	.	.	TGTGCCAGCAGTGAATCTCCAGAAAACACCATATATTTT	CASSESPENTIYF
TRBV6-5	TRBJ2-3	.	.	TGTGCCAGCAGCGGGAACGCAGATACGCAGTATTTT	CASSGNADTQYF
TRBV11-2	TRBJ2-4	.	TRBD1	TGTGCCAGCAGCCTGGGACAGACGAACATTCAGTACTTC	CASSLGQTNIQYF
TRBV5-5	TRBJ2-1	.	TRBD1	TGTGCCAGCTTAGGGACAGCCTACAATGAGCAGTTCTTC	CASLGTAYNEQFF
TRBV7-8	TRBJ1-1	.	.	TGTGCCAGCAGCTTAGGGCGGAGGCCGAACACTGAAGCTTTCTTT	CASSLGRRPNTEAFF
TRBV11-3	TRBJ2-3	.	.	TGTGCCAGCGCGGCGGGAGATACGCAGTATTTT	CASAAGDTQYF
TRBV11-3	TRBJ2-1	few	.	TGTGCCAGCAGCTTCCTACCTTACAATGAGCAGTTCTTC	CASSFLPYNEQFF
TRBV30	TRBJ2-2	.	.	TGTGCCTGGAGAGGGGATACTGACACCGGGGAGCTGTTTTTT	CAWRGDTDTGELFF
TRBV7-2	TRBJ2-1	.	.	TGTGCCAGCAGCTTATCCCCAAACAATGAGCAGTTCTTC	CASSLSPNNEQFF
TRBV6-6	TRBJ2-1	.	.	TGTGCCAGCAGTTACCCCTGGGGGGTCGGAGAGCAGTTCTTC	CASSYPWGVGEQFF
TRBV5-1	TRBJ2-1	.	.	TGCGCCAGCAGCACCGGAGGGGGGGCTGAGCAGTTCTTC	CASSTGGGAEQFF
TRBV28	TRBJ2-3	.	TRBD1	TGTGCCAGCAGTGGGACAGGGTACTTGGAAGATACGCAGTATTTT	CASSGTGYLEDTQYF
TRBV2	TRBJ2-7	.	.	TGTGCCACCCTGGAGGAGGGTAACGAGCAGTACTTC	CATLEEGNEQYF
TRBV19	TRBJ2-2	once	TRBD1	TGTGCCACTAAAACCCAGGGGGCCGTGGGCACCGGGGAGCTGTTTTTT	CATKTQGAVGTGELFF